The source of this T cell receptor beta chain is a study of memory CD4+ T cells and cytomegalovirus serostatus (dated by TCRdb to about 2019). Regarding the study in general: The roughly 35 healthy Belgian adults in the cohort included 9 who were CMV seropositive and about 24 who were CMV seronegative. The study sequenced CD4+ memory TCRbeta repertoires of a Belgian cohort with known cytomegalovirus serostatus to replicate a published TCR-based CMV serostatus classifier.

Genomic DNA was extracted from sorted cells with the Quick-DNA Microprep Kit. Amplification of TCRbeta DNA was done with the immunoSEQ hsTCRbeta kit, following the protocol from the manufacturer. TCRbeta libraries were sequenced on an Illumina MiSeq instrument. As for how the authors treated the data: Following removal of out-of-frame sequences, more than 2,000,000 distinct TCRbeta sequences were retained, with an average of around 67,000 per individual. Each individual was scored according to the count of 160 or so previously reported CMV-associated TCRbeta sequences and the total productive distinct TCRbeta count. A beta-binomial model was reimplemented in Python, and scikit-learn random forests with default parameters were trained on US cohort data. Classifier performance on the Belgian cohort was summarized as median AUC with percentile confidence intervals calculated over 10,000 bootstrap iterations. TCRdb mirrors the immuneACCESS table, restricted to in-frame sequences. Some clones are absent from its copies; in checked studies, under half trace to an unresolved V gene, and the reason for the others is unknown. V, J and clone size were drawn from that table, and D and trimming were deduced from the DNA. Across this sample there are about 58,000 clones, with more than 70% seen only once. 0.5% of the sample lies in the top ten.

Single viable CD3+CD4+CD8-CD45RO+ cells were sorted as memory CD4+ T cells on a FACSAria II. CMV serostatus was assessed using a Roche Elecsys assay, by which serum IgG against CMV pp150, pp28, p38 and p52 was detected. After thawing, total CD4+ T cells were enriched by positive selection with CD4 magnetic microbeads. Samples originated from another study that specifically interrogated the CD4+ T cell memory repertoire. Peripheral blood mononuclear cells were isolated and cryopreserved according to standard operating procedures, and serum was stored at -80 degrees C. Staining used CD3-PerCP (BW264/56), CD4-APC (RPA-T4), CD45RO-PE (UCHT1) and CD8-Pacific Orange (3B5) antibodies, with Sytox blue excluding non-viable cells. On this clone itself: It has no known antigen specificity. No quality values exist for individual bases; no much larger clone is one base distant.

From the cysteine up to the phenylalanine, the CDR3 has a length of 13 residues. The sequence is cut down to CDR3 DNA, 39 bases in frame from base 1. V and J are trimmed by 7 bases and 4 bases, and the gene matches miss 5 bases of the junction. The germline V gene supplies CDR1 MDHEN and CDR2 SYDVKM. Results and caveats for the whole study, not just this receptor: On the Belgian cohort, the classifier based on the original framework reached a median bootstrapped AUC of 0.95, with a 95% CI of 0.76-1.00. Results were interpreted as suggesting that the CMV-associated TCR signature is largely present in the CD4+ memory repertoire. Only CD4+CD45RO+ memory cells were sequenced, in contrast to the original study, which included naive and memory CD4+ and CD8+ populations. For predicting CMV serostatus, the median bootstrapped AUC was roughly 0.96 using the original framework and approximately 0.9 using a US-trained random forest. Of around 160 previously reported CMV-associated TCRbeta sequences, around 70 appeared in the CD4+ memory repertoires, each in one to five individuals.

The chain is made from TRBV28 and TRBJ2-7; the junction holds 9 bases that match TRBD1. The sequenced sample was memory CD4+ T cells from blood. This receptor was identified in an adult in good health and CMV-seronegative. Some clones in this sample may be carry-over from other donors' samples. The sequence in DNA is TGTGCCAGCACGCGACAGGGGGATTACGAGCAGTACTTC. Translated, it reads CASTRQGDYEQYF.